Below are 3 T cell receptor beta chains sequenced from a single sample in a study of T cell repertoires in cytomegalovirus infection. TCRdb analysed the reads with MiXCR anew, one entry per CDR3 protein. The table lists approximately 470,000 distinct CDR3 sequences, about 42% of them singletons. No antigen has been assigned to these receptors. Here the sequenced sample was cultured PBMCs, taken from culture after CMV antigen stimulation. These receptors originate from a human donor in good health (CMV status not recorded). Some clones in this sample may be carry-over from other donors' samples.

The chain is built from TRBV12-3 or TRBV12-4 and TRBJ2-1; the D gene could be TRBD1 or TRBD2 (6 bases each). With 6 bases removed from V and 7 bases from J, the gap between germline ends came to 22 bases. This CDR3 has 16 amino acids. CDR3 in DNA: TGTGCCAGCAGCCCCACTACCCCGGGGGCCTCGAATGAGCAGTTCTTC. Translation gives CASSPTTPGASNEQFF.

This chain's CDR3 is CASSPQGTQYGEQYF. The CDR3 DNA sequence: TGTGCCAGCAGTCCCCAGGGGACGCAGTACGGGGAGCAGTACTTC. The chain has TRBV6-8 and TRBJ2-7; possible D gene TRBD1, 6 bases. The germline CDR1 and CDR2 sequences are MNHGY and SAAAGT. Trimming took off 5 bases at V and 7 bases at J, with 21 bases between the two ends. The CDR3 has 15 residues.

This clonotype was observed once. This sequence joins TRBV20-1 and TRBJ2-2; 8 nucleotides agree with TRBD2. This CDR3 has 14 residues. The germline CDR1 and CDR2 sequences are DFQATT and SNEGSKA (reference sequence). The V gene end was trimmed by 2 bases and the J gene end by 6 bases; junction bases not matched to a gene: 5. CDR3 sequence reads: CSARSGGAAGELFF. In DNA form, the CDR3 reads TGCAGTGCTAGATCCGGGGGGGCTGCCGGGGAGCTGTTTTTT.